This passage covers 19 T cell receptor beta chains from one sample sequenced in a study of long-term antiretroviral therapy in people with HIV. immunoSEQ v3.0 was run at survey level. Clones were read by immunoSEQ multiplex PCR, and TCRdb kept only the in-frame ones, dropping some. The sample shows under 20,000 clones, 80% of them seen only once. Sequences were derived from unsorted PBMCs, sampled 0.2 years after starting antiretroviral therapy. These receptors were collected from a woman aged 40 to 50 with HIV.

This rearrangement joins TRBV7-2 to TRBJ2-7, with 9 bases identical to TRBD2. Germline values: CDR1 SGHTA, CDR2 FQGNSA. V lost 0 bases, J lost 2 bases, and 5 bases stayed unmatched. The CDR3 runs 16 residues. CDR3 in DNA: TGTGCCAGCAGCTTAGCTGGGGCGGGGGGGCCCTACGAGCAGTACTTC. It specifies CASSLAGAGGPYEQYF.

The V call is TRBV6-5, the J call TRBJ1-2; D may be TRBD1 (6 bases). The CDR3 sequence is 13 residues long. V was shortened by 2 bases and J by 8 bases, with 12 bases between the two germline ends. Per the germline V gene, CDR1 is MNHEY and CDR2 is SVGAGI. CDR3 amino acids: CASSYVVGGGYTF. The CDR3 DNA is TGTGCCAGCAGTTACGTGGTGGGGGGCGGCTACACCTTC.

The chain carries TRBV18 and TRBJ2-1, with D hard to call. The V end lost 10 bases, the J end lost 3 bases, and 13 bases lay between the germline ends. Per germline, CDR1 KGHSH and CDR2 LQKENI. The CDR3 runs 13 residues. The CDR3 loop reads CATRTDGYNEQFF. For the CDR3, the DNA is TGTGCCACCCGAACGGACGGCTACAATGAGCAGTTCTTC.

The chain carries TRBV7-2 and TRBJ2-1; 13 nucleotides align to TRBD2. V shed 3 bases and J 10 bases; nucleotides not matched to a gene: 9. From germline, CDR1 is SGHTA and CDR2 FQGNSA. The CDR3 is 16 residues long. Written as DNA, the CDR3 is TGTGCCAGCAGCTTTTATGGGACTAGCGGGGAGGGGGAGCAGTTCTTC. Its protein product is CASSFYGTSGEGEQFF.

In this sample, this clone turned up a few times. The genes are TRBV2 and TRBJ1-4; 10 nucleotides align to TRBD1. CDR3 length: 15 residues. CDR1 and CDR2 (germline): SNHLY, FYNNEI. J lost 6 bases, V lost 6 bases, and 7 bases had no gene match. The DNA of the CDR3 is TGTGCCAGCAGCGATCCGGGACAGGGGCATGAAAAACTGTTTTTT. Its protein product is CASSDPGQGHEKLFF. The whole variable domain, remainder taken from reference TRBV2 and TRBJ1-4, is EPEVTQTPSHQVTQMGQEVILRCVPISNHLYFYWYRQILGQKVEFLVSFYNNEISEKSEIFDDQFSVERPDGSNFTLKIRSTKLEDSAMYFCASSDPGQGHEKLFFGSGTQLSVL.

The genes are TRBV15 and TRBJ2-4; 7 positions match TRBD2. The CDR3 is 17 amino acids. Germline assignment: CDR1 LNHNV and CDR2 YYDKDF (reference sequence). V shed 1 base and J 0 bases; nucleotides not matched to a gene: 6. CDR3 residues: CATSRASGVLAKNIQYF. CDR3 DNA: TGTGCCACCAGCAGAGCAAGCGGGGTCCTAGCCAAAAACATTCAGTACTTC.

This clone has just one count. The rearrangement joins TRBV20-1 to TRBJ2-7; the D gene could be TRBD1 or TRBD2 (5 bases each). Germline V CDR1 and CDR2: DFQATT, SNEGSKA (reference sequence). The CDR3 contains 11 residues. V lost 8 bases, J lost 7 bases, and 15 bases lay in between. DNA for the CDR3: TGCAGTTGGGGACGGGGAGAAGAGCAGTACTTC. Translated, it gives CSWGRGEEQYF.

The V and J genes are TRBV10-2 and TRBJ2-2; tentatively, D is TRBD1 (5 bases). This CDR3 contains 12 residues. Trimming pared 5 bases from V and 6 bases from J, leaving 7 bases between. Germline V gives CDR1 WSHSY, CDR2 SAAADI. CDR3 region: CASSTGPGELFF. As DNA, the CDR3 is TGCGCCAGCAGTACAGGTCCCGGGGAGCTGTTTTTT.

The chain has TRBV6-6 and TRBJ1-2, with D possibly TRBD1 on 5 matching bases. CDR3 size: 13 residues. Looked up from germline, CDR1 is MNHNY and CDR2 is SVGAGI (reference sequence). Trimming cost V 4 bases and J 0 bases, with 6 bases left between them. CDR3 sequence (DNA): TGTGCCAGCAGTTCGGGGCCTAACTATGGCTACACCTTC. Residues: CASSSGPNYGYTF.

This chain links TRBV5-4 with TRBJ2-2; TRBD1 might be the D (6 bases). The length of the CDR3 is 15 residues. Deletions cut 4 bases from V and 6 bases from J, with 16 bases between. Germline V CDR1 and CDR2: SGHNT, YYREEE (reference sequence). In DNA form, the CDR3 reads TGTGCCAGCAGCCTATCTACAGGGTTTGCCGGGGAGCTGTTTTTT. Translated, it gives CASSLSTGFAGELFF.

The gene calls are TRBV13 and TRBJ2-3; 11 nucleotides match TRBD2. V was pared by 5 bases and J by 2 bases, with 6 bases of the junction left unmatched. CDR3 length: 16 amino acids. Germline V gives CDR1 PRHDT, CDR2 FYEKMQ (reference sequence). CDR3 coding DNA: TGTGCCAGCAGCCCCAGACTAGCGGGGCTCACAGATACGCAGTATTTT. It yields the protein CASSPRLAGLTDTQYF.

This sequence joins TRBV25-1 and TRBJ1-5; TRBD1 agrees at 10 bases. The junction had 9 bases not matched to a gene; V was cut back by 8 bases and J by 5 bases. The CDR3 loop spans 15 amino acids. Per the germline V gene, CDR1 is MGHDK and CDR2 is SYGVNS. DNA for the CDR3: TGTGCCAGCTCCCCGGGGGGACAGGGGCATCAGCCCCAGCATTTT. It specifies CASSPGGQGHQPQHF.

The J gene is TRBJ1-3, the V gene TRBV5-1; a possible D gene is TRBD1 (5 bases). V was shortened by 3 bases and J by 0 bases, with 10 bases between the two germline ends. This CDR3 has 15 amino acids. In germline, CDR1 is SGHRS, CDR2 YFSETQ. DNA for the CDR3: TGCGCCAGCAGCTCTGTCGGGGGCTCTGGAAACACCATATATTTT. Encoded protein: CASSSVGGSGNTIYF.

This clone turned up a few times. This chain connects TRBV5-4 to TRBJ1-1; D remains unclear. The germline V and J ends were trimmed by 2 bases and 5 bases, with 13 bases remaining between them. This CDR3 contains 14 residues. The germline gives CDR1 SGHNT, CDR2 YYREEE (reference sequence). DNA for the CDR3: TGTGCCAGCAGCTTAGAAGGGTGGTTAACTGAAGCTTTCTTT. Protein product: CASSLEGWLTEAFF.

This clone was seen only a few times. V usage is TRBV7-9 and J usage is TRBJ2-7, with D hard to call. The germline CDR1 and CDR2 sequences are SEHNR and FQNEAQ (reference sequence). V was cut by 3 bases and J by 6 bases, with 6 bases left in between. The CDR3 spans 11 residues. CDR3 DNA: TGTGCCAGCAGCTTCGCCCTCGAGCAGTACTTC. This encodes CASSFALEQYF. The full variable domain, completed using reference TRBV7-9 and TRBJ2-7, is DTGVSQNPRHKITKRGQNVTFRCDPISEHNRLYWYRQTLGQGPEFLTYFQNEAQLEKSRLLSDRFSAERPKGSFSTLEIQRTEQGDSAMYLCASSFALEQYFGPGTRLTVT.

The J gene is TRBJ2-1, the V gene TRBV6-1, with 9 bases fitting TRBD1. J was trimmed by 4 bases and V by 11 bases; bases with no gene match: 3. CDR1 is MNHNS, CDR2 SASEGT, per germline. The CDR3 consists of 12 residues. DNA for the CDR3: TGTGCCGGAGGGACAGGGTACAATGAGCAGTTCTTC. Protein sequence: CAGGTGYNEQFF.

This chain uses TRBV9 with TRBJ1-2; maybe TRBD1 (5 bases). Between the trimmed V and J ends, which lost 5 bases and 4 bases, there was a span of 12 bases. Germline CDR1 SGDLS, CDR2 YYNGEE. The CDR3 has 13 residues. The CDR3 loop reads CASSRNTGYGYTF. As DNA, the CDR3 is TGTGCCAGCAGTCGAAATACAGGCTATGGCTACACCTTC.

This chain links TRBV11-3 with TRBJ2-3, with a tentative D call TRBD1 (6 bases). There are 13 residues in the CDR3. The germline V and J ends were trimmed by 8 bases and 4 bases, with 13 bases remaining between them. The germline V gene encodes CDR1 SGHNT and CDR2 YENEEA. The DNA of the CDR3 is TGTGCCAGCTCCCCAGGGGACGCAGATACGCAGTATTTT. Amino acids: CASSPGDADTQYF.

The chain carries TRBV30 and TRBJ2-5; 9 bases agree with TRBD2. This CDR3 has 16 amino acids. The J segment lost 0 bases and the V segment lost 4 bases, leaving 9 bases of the junction unmatched. CDR1 GTSNPN and CDR2 SVGIG come from the germline V gene (reference sequence). CDR3 DNA: TGTGCCTGGACAGGCGGGAGGGGGAGGTACCAAGAGACCCAGTACTTC. Protein product: CAWTGGRGRYQETQYF.